This TCR beta chain was obtained from a study of blood T cell repertoires in COVID-19. Study background: In each case, the material was cDNA or gDNA derived from T cells, B-cell-depleted T cells, or PBMCs.

Per the study methods: How many nucleated cells were present was estimated from reference gene primer amplification. Profiled with immunoSEQ multiplex PCR; TCRdb holds only in-frame clones, not every one. The V and J calls and clone size come from that table; D and trimming were worked out from the DNA. The table records around 64,000 clones, 91% of them present only once. The CDR3 runs to 16 residues. Trimming removed 5 bases from V and 6 bases from J; junction bases left unmatched: 8. Germline V CDR1 and CDR2: MNHEY, SMNVEV (reference sequence). The chain links TRBV27 to TRBJ2-3, with TRBD2 matching over 13 bases. The source material was peripheral blood. This TCR derives from a human donor in a cohort sampled during active COVID-19. CDR3 bases: TGTGCCAGCAGTCCCGGACTAGCGGGAGATTTGGATACGCAGTATTTT. It yields the protein CASSPGLAGDLDTQYF.